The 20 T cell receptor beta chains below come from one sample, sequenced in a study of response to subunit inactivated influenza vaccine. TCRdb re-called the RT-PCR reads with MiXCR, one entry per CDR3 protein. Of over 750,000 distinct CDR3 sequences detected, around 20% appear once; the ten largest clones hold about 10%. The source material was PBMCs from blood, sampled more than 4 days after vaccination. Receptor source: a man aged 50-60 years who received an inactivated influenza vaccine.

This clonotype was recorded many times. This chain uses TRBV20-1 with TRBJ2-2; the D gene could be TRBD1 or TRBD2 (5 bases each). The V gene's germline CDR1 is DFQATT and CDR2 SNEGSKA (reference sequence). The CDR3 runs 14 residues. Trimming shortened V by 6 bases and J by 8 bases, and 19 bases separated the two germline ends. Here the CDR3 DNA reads TGCAGTGCCAGTCGGGGCTCCAGCATGGGGGAGCTGTTTTTT. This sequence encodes CSASRGSSMGELFF.

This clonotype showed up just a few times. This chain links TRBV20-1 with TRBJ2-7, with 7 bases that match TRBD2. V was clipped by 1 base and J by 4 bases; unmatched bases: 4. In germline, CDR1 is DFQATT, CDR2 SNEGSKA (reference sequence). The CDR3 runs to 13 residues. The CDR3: CSARVGGKYEQYF. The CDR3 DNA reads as TGCAGTGCTAGAGTCGGGGGGAAGTACGAGCAGTACTTC.

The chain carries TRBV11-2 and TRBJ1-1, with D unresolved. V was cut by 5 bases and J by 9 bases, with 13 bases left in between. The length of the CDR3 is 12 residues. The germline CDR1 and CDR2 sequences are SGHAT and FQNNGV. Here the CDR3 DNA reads TGTGCCAGCAGCAAACCGGGAGGGCAAGCTTTCTTT. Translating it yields CASSKPGGQAFF.

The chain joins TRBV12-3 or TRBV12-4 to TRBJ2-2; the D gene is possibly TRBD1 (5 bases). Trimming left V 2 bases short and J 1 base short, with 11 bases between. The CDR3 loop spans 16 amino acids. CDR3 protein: CASSLKGTGNTGELFF. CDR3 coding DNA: TGTGCCAGCAGTTTAAAGGGCACAGGGAACACCGGGGAGCTGTTTTTT.

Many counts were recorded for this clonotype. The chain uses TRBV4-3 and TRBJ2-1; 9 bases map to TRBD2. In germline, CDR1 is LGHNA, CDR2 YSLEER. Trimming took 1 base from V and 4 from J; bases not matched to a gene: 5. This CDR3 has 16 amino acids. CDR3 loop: CASSQGSGRSYNEQFF. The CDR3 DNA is TGCGCCAGCAGCCAAGGTAGCGGGAGATCGTACAATGAGCAGTTCTTC.

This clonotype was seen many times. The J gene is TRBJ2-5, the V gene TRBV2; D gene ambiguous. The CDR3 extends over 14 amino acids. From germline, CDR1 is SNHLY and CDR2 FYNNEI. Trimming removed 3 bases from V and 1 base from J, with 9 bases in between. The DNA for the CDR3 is TGTGCCAGCAGTGACCCGTGGGTCCAAGAGACCCAGTACTTC. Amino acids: CASSDPWVQETQYF.

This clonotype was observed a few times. This CDR3 is CASSPYPSGSSYNEQFF. The CDR3 region has the DNA TGTGCCAGCAGTCCTTACCCTAGCGGAAGCTCCTACAATGAGCAGTTCTTC. The V call is TRBV6-1, the J call TRBJ2-1; TRBD2 matches at 7 bases. With V trimmed by 5 bases and J by 0 bases, 10 bases remained unmatched. This CDR3 is 17 amino acids long. Germline CDR1 reads MNHNS; CDR2 reads SASEGT.

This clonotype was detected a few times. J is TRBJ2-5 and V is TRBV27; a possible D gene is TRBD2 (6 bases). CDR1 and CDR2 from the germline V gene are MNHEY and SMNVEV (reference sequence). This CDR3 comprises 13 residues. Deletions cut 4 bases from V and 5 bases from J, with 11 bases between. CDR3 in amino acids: CASSSPGRETQYF. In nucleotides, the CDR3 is TGTGCCAGCAGTTCCCCGGGGAGGGAGACCCAGTACTTC.

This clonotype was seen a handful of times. Here the CDR3 reads CASSLLAGGLAIGAYEQYF. In DNA form, the CDR3 reads TGTGCCAGCAGCTTACTAGCGGGAGGGTTGGCTATTGGGGCCTACGAGCAGTACTTC. The chain carries TRBV5-6 and TRBJ2-7; TRBD2 matches at 13 bases. V dropped 2 bases and J dropped 2; count of bases not matched to a gene: 13. CDR1 is SGHDT and CDR2 is YYEEEE in the germline V gene. There are 19 residues in the CDR3.

CDR3 region: CSVERTGTIYEQYF. The CDR3 DNA follows: TGCAGCGTTGAACGCACGGGAACAATATACGAGCAGTACTTC. The V gene is TRBV29-1, the J gene TRBJ2-7; weak D call: TRBD2 (5 bases). This CDR3 has 14 amino acids. Germline-derived CDR1 and CDR2 are SQVTM and ANQGSEA. The V end lost 2 bases, the J end lost 4 bases, and 15 bases lay between the germline ends.

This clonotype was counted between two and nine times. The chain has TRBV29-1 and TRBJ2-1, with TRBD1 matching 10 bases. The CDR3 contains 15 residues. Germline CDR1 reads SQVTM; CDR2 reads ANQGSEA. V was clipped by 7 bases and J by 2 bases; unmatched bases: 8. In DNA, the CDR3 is TGCAGCGGGAGGCCGGGACAGGGGCCCTACAATGAGCAGTTCTTC. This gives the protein CSGRPGQGPYNEQFF.

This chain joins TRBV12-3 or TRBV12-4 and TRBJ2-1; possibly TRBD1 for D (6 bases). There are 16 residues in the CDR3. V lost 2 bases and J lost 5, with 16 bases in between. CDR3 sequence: CASSLNWIGGHNEQFF. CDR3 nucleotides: TGTGCCAGCAGTTTAAATTGGATAGGGGGTCACAATGAGCAGTTCTTC.

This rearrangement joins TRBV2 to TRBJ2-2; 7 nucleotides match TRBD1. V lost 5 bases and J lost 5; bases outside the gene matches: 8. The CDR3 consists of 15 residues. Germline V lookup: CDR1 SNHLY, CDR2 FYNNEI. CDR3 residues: CASSPTGVITGELFF. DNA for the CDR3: TGTGCCAGCAGTCCTACAGGGGTTATTACCGGGGAGCTGTTTTTT.

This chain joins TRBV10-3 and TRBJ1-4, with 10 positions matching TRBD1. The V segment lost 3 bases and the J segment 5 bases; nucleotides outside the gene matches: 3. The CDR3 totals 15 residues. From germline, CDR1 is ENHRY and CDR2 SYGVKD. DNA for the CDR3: TGTGCCATCAGTGAATGGGGACAGGGGAATGAAAAACTGTTTTTT. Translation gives CAISEWGQGNEKLFF.

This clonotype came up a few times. CDR3 protein: CASSRVRSTEAFF. DNA of the CDR3: TGTGCCAGCAGTAGGGTTCGGAGCACTGAAGCTTTCTTT. The chain links TRBV6-1 to TRBJ1-1; no definite D call. V lost 5 bases and J 4 bases, leaving 11 bases between the germline ends. CDR3 length: 13 amino acids. CDR1 MNHNS and CDR2 SASEGT come from the germline V gene.

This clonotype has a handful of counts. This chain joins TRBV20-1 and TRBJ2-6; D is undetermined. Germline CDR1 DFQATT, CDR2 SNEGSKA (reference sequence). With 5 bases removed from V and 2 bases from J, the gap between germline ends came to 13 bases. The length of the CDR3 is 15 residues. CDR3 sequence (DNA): TGCAGTGCTCCGGGTGCCCATCCTGGGGCCAACGTCCTGACTTTC. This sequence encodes CSAPGAHPGANVLTF.

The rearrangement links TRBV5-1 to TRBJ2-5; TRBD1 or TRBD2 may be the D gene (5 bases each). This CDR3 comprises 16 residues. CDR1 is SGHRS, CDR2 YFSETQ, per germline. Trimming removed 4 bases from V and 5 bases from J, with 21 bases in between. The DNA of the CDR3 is TGCGCCAGCAGCCTGGGGACCGGGGCCAAGGGGGAGACCCAGTACTTC. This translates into CASSLGTGAKGETQYF.

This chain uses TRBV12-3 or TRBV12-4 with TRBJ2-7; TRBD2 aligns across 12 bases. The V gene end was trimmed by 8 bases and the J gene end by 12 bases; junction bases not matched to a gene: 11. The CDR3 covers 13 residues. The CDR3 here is CASGPGLAGRAYF. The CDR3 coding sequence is TGTGCCAGCGGCCCAGGACTAGCGGGGCGGGCGTACTTC.

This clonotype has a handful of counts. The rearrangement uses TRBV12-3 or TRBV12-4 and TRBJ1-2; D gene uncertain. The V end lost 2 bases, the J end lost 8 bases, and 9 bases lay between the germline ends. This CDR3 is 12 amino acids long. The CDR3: CASSLWRSGYTF. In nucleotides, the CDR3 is TGTGCCAGCAGTTTATGGAGGAGCGGCTACACCTTC.

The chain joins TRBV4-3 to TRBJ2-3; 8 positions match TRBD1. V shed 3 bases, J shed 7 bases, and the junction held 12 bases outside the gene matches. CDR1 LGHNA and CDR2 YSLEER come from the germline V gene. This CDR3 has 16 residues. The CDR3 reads CASSHLFRQGAYTQYF. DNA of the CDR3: TGCGCCAGCAGCCACCTATTTCGGCAGGGGGCCTATACGCAGTATTTT.